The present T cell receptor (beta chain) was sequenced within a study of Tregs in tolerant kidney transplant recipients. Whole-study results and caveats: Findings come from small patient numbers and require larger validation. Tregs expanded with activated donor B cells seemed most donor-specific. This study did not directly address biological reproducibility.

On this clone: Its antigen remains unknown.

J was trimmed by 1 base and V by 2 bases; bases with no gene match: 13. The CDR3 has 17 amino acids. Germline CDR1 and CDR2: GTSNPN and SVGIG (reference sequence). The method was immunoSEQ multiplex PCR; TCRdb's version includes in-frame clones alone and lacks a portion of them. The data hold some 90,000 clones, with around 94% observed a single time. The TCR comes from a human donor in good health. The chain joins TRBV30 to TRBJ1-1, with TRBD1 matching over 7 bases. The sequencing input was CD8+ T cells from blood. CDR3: CAWSSWVGGSENTEAFF. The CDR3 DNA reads TGTGCCTGGAGTTCCTGGGTAGGGGGCAGCGAGAACACTGAAGCTTTCTTT. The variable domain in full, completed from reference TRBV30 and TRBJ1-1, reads SQTIHQWPATLVQPVGSPLSLECTVEGTSNPNLYWYRQAAGRGLQLLFYSVGIGQISSEVPQNLSASRPQDRQFILSSKKLLLSDSGFYLCAWSSWVGGSENTEAFFGQGTRLTVV.